This T cell receptor beta chain was identified during a study of T cell responses to AZD1222 COVID-19 vaccine. General study results and limits: Along spike, vaccine-associated CD4 TCRs were found throughout, with dominance at 160-218 and 743-854. Donors, mostly white British, included more females; clonal diversity was possibly underestimated.

Some clones are missing from TCRdb's copy, which holds only in-frame ones; the method was immunoSEQ multiplex PCR. Of about 160,000 clones detected, roughly nine tenths appear once; the ten largest clones hold about 1.6%. Remarks on this clone: Its target is not known.

Trimming at V came to 0 bases and at J to 5 bases, leaving 0 bases not matched to a gene. The CDR3 extends over 13 amino acids. CDR1 MGHDK and CDR2 SYGVNS come from the germline V gene. The receptor's source is an adult in good health. V usage is TRBV25-1 and J usage is TRBJ1-1; 7 bases line up with TRBD1. Sequenced material: peripheral blood, taken on day 0 of AZD1222 vaccination. The CDR3 is CASSEYRGTEAFF. In DNA, the CDR3 is TGTGCCAGCAGTGAATACAGGGGGACTGAAGCTTTCTTT.